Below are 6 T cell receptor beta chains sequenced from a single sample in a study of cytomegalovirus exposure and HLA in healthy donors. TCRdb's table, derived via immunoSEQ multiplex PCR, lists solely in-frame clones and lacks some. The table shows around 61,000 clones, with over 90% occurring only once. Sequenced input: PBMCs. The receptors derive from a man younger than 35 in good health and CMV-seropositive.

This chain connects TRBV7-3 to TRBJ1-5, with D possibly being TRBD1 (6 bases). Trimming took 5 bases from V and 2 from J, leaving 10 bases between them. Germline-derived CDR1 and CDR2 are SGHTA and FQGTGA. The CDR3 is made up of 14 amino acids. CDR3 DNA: TGTGCCAGCAGCGAGAGACAGGGCAATCAGCCCCAGCATTTT. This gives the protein CASSERQGNQPQHF.

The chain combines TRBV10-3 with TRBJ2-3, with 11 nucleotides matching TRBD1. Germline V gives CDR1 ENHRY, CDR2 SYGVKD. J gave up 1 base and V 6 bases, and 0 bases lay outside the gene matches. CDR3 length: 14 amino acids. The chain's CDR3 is CAIRGQGGTDTQYF. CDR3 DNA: TGTGCCATCAGGGGACAGGGGGGCACAGATACGCAGTATTTT.

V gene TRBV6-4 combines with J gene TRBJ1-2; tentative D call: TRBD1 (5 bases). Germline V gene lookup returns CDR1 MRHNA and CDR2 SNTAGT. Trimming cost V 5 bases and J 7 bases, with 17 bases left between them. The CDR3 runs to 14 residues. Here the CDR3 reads CASSPEVGTSGYTF. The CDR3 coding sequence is TGTGCCAGCAGTCCCGAGGTAGGGACTTCTGGCTACACCTTC.

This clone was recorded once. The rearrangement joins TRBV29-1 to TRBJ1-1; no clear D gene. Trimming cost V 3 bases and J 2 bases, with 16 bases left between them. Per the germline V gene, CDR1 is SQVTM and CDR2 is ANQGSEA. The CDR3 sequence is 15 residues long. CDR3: CSVDAELAENTEAFF. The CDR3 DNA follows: TGCAGCGTTGATGCTGAGCTAGCGGAAAACACTGAAGCTTTCTTT.

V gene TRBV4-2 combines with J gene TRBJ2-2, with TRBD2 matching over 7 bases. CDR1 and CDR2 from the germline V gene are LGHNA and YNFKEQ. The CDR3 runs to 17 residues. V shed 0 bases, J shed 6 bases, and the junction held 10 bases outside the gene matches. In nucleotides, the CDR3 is TGTGCCAGCAGCCAAGATCGGGGCGGGAGTCTGTCCGGGGAGCTGTTTTTT. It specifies CASSQDRGGSLSGELFF.

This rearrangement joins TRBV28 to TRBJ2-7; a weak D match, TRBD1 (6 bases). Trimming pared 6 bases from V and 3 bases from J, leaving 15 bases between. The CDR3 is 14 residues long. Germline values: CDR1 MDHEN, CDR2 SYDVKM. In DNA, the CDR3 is TGTGCCAGCAGAACACCGGGACATCTCTACGAGCAGTACTTC. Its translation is CASRTPGHLYEQYF.